The 11 T cell receptor beta chains reported below all come from one sample, sequenced in a study of Graves' ophthalmopathy and Graves' hyperthyroidism (dated by TCRdb to the late 2010s). These reads were obtained on an Illumina HiSeq 2000. For repertoire sequencing, the TCR beta CDR3 regions were amplified from RNA transcripts. The first round was an RT-PCR using HTBI primers with the Qiagen OneStep RT-PCR kit, and this first round was followed by a second-round multiplex PCR, then size selection and purification. TCRdb itself trimmed the public reads at Q25 with fastp, ran MiXCR and retained productive beta chains. For every CDR3 protein sequence, its rows merge into one entry that carries the most common genes and DNA. In this sample the table shows hundreds of thousands of distinct CDR3 sequences, 20% to 25% of which occur a single time. 2.5% to 3.5% of the sample belongs to the ten largest clones.

The sample consisted of peripheral blood. These receptors came from a young woman with stable Graves' hyperthyroidism. Donor details come from another sample of the same person, matched by shared clones.

The CDR3 loop is CASSLSVEEQYF. The DNA of the CDR3 is TGTGCCAGCAGTTTATCTGTGGAGGAGCAGTACTTC. This rearrangement joins TRBV28 to TRBJ2-7, with no clear D. Deletions cut 1 base from V and 7 bases from J, with 8 bases between. The germline V gene has CDR1 MDHEN and CDR2 SYDVKM. The CDR3 consists of 12 residues.

This clonotype was seen ten or more times. The gene calls are TRBV6-1 and TRBJ2-4, with TRBD2 matching over 7 bases. CDR1 and CDR2 (germline): MNHNS, SASEGT. J lost 11 bases, V lost 6 bases, and 10 bases had no gene match. CDR3 length: 13 residues. DNA for the CDR3: TGTGCCAGCAGCGCGCAGACTAGCACAGTTCAGTACTTC. It specifies CASSAQTSTVQYF.

Ten or more counts support this clonotype. J is TRBJ2-7 and V is TRBV11-2; no clear D gene. The V end lost 6 bases, the J end lost 0 bases, and 6 bases lay between the germline ends. This CDR3 spans 12 amino acids. Germline V gives CDR1 SGHAT, CDR2 FQNNGV. The CDR3 here is CASRWSSYEQYF. In DNA, the CDR3 is TGTGCCAGCAGATGGTCCTCCTACGAGCAGTACTTC.

This clonotype was counted ten times or more. This rearrangement joins TRBV12-5 to TRBJ1-1; D is perhaps TRBD1 (5 bases). The CDR3 length is 13 residues. Germline V gene lookup returns CDR1 LGHNT and CDR2 FRNRAP. The V end was cut by 6 bases, the J end by 1 base, with 9 bases between. CDR3 DNA sequence: TGTGCTAGTGGCCCTGACAGGAACACTGAAGCTTTCTTT. The encoded protein is CASGPDRNTEAFF.

About this clonotype: This could be a read error, since a much larger clone is one nucleotide away. This chain joins TRBV28 and TRBJ2-5, with 7 positions matching TRBD1. Looked up from germline, CDR1 is MDHEN and CDR2 is SYDVKM. This CDR3 comprises 16 residues. In DNA, the CDR3 is TGTGCCAGCAGTTTAGGAGGCAGGGGGAATCAAGAGAGCCAGTACTTC. Its protein product is CASSLGGRGNQESQYF.

This clonotype was detected once. The chain uses TRBV27 and TRBJ1-6; D not certain. The CDR3 length is 14 residues. Germline V CDR1 and CDR2: MNHEY, SMNVEV (reference sequence). Trimming removed 6 bases at V and 2 bases at J, with 8 bases between. CDR3 DNA sequence: TGTGCCAGCAGATTTGGACCCTATAATTCACCCCTCCACTTT. This gives the protein CASRFGPYNSPLHF.

This clonotype came up a few times. V is TRBV28 and J is TRBJ2-7; 8 bases fit TRBD1. The J segment lost 1 base and the V segment lost 6 bases, leaving 8 bases of the junction unmatched. This CDR3 has 15 amino acids. Looked up from germline, CDR1 is MDHEN and CDR2 is SYDVKM. Here the CDR3 DNA reads TGTGCCAGCAGCTATGATTGGACAGGGTCCTACGAGCAGTACTTC. Translated, it gives CASSYDWTGSYEQYF.

This clonotype was recorded at least ten times. The chain carries TRBV7-2 and TRBJ1-5; 9 bases line up with TRBD1. The CDR3 has 14 amino acids. Per the germline V gene, CDR1 is SGHTA and CDR2 is FQGNSA. V shed 4 bases and J 7 bases; nucleotides not matched to a gene: 5. DNA for the CDR3: TGTGCCAGCAGCTCACAGGGGGCCGAACAGCCCCAGCATTTT. Translation: CASSSQGAEQPQHF.

This clonotype was recorded at least ten times. This rearrangement joins TRBV28 to TRBJ2-7, with D perhaps being TRBD1 or TRBD2 (5 bases each). Per the germline V gene, CDR1 is MDHEN and CDR2 is SYDVKM. With 6 bases removed from V and 0 bases from J, the gap between germline ends came to 30 bases. The CDR3 is 20 amino acids. Here the CDR3 DNA reads TGTGCCAGCAGATTAGGGACCTATTTCAGCCAGGAAACCTCCTCCTACGAGCAGTACTTC. It specifies CASRLGTYFSQETSSYEQYF.

This clonotype came up many times. The CDR3 DNA sequence: TGTGCCAGCAGCTTAGAGTACACCGGGGAGCTGTTTTTT. Translated: CASSLEYTGELFF. V is TRBV11-3 and J is TRBJ2-2, with no clear D. The CDR3 is 13 residues long. Germline lookup yields CDR1 SGHNT and CDR2 YENEEA. V lost 0 bases and J lost 3, with 2 bases in between.

The genes are TRBV12-3 or TRBV12-4 and TRBJ1-3; D unresolved. Trimming took 5 bases from V and 5 from J, leaving 10 bases between them. The CDR3 runs to 13 residues. The CDR3 region has the DNA TGTGCCAGCAGTCCGGGCCAAAGAAACACCATATATTTT. It codes for CASSPGQRNTIYF.